A single sample is the source of the 8 T cell receptor beta chains below, sequenced in a study of Ad26.COV2.S vaccination and SARS-CoV-2 variants. TCRdb's copy holds only in-frame clones and misses some; the assay was immunoSEQ multiplex PCR. This table holds hundreds of thousands of clones, roughly 84% found once. Treatment noted: 15 to 20 received Ad26.COV2.S at low or high dose, single or two shots; a few received placebo; per-sample allocation not given. After the first vaccine or placebo injection, samples were drawn on day 63. Sequenced material: peripheral blood, taken in a trial of Ad26.COV2.S vaccine versus placebo. These TCRs come from a person between 18 and 65 years old who received the Ad26.COV2.S COVID-19 vaccine or a placebo.

This clone occurred once. Germline is not matched at one junction end, which may reflect a read error. The chain recombines TRBV19 with TRBJ2-3, with D perhaps being TRBD1 or TRBD2 (6 bases each). CDR1 is LNHDA and CDR2 is SQIVND in the germline V gene (reference sequence). The CDR3 covers 20 residues. As DNA, the CDR3 is TGTGCCAGTAGTCTCCCTCACCGGGGGCCACGAATTTCCCGCACAGGTACGCAGTATTTT. Encoded protein: CASSLPHRGPRISRTGTQYF.

Concerning this clone itself: A read error may explain this, as a much larger clone is one base away. This sample also contains other DNA sequences that code for the same CDR3. The chain is built from TRBV6-4 and TRBJ2-3; D is possibly TRBD2 (6 bases). V dropped 0 bases and J dropped 2 bases, with 9 bases sitting between them. Germline-derived CDR1 and CDR2 are MRHNA and SNTAGT. The CDR3 has 15 residues. CDR3 in DNA: TGTGCCAGCAGTGACTCCGGCGGGGCCACAGATACGCAGTATTTT. Translation: CASSDSGGATDTQYF.

The V gene is TRBV27, the J gene TRBJ1-2; weak D call: TRBD1 (5 bases). V was shortened by 5 bases and J by 3 bases, with 13 bases between the two germline ends. Germline CDR1 and CDR2: MNHEY and SMNVEV (reference sequence). The CDR3 length is 14 residues. CDR3 loop: CASSVTWGDYGYTF. The CDR3 nucleotides read TGTGCCAGCAGTGTTACATGGGGGGACTATGGCTACACCTTC.

The chain combines TRBV7-2 with TRBJ2-7; 8 bases match TRBD1. Germline loops: CDR1 SGHTA, CDR2 FQGNSA. V lost 5 bases to trimming and J lost 0 bases; unmatched junction nucleotides: 6. The CDR3 is 15 amino acids. The CDR3 sequence is CASSQDRALSYEQYF. For the CDR3, the DNA is TGTGCCAGCAGCCAGGACAGGGCCCTCTCCTACGAGCAGTACTTC.

CDR3: CASTRRGNEPPGEQFF. The DNA of the CDR3 is TGTGCCAGCACACGGCGCGGGAACGAACCACCTGGTGAGCAGTTCTTC. The rearrangement uses TRBV7-9 and TRBJ2-1, with a possible D match to TRBD2 (6 bases). The V end lost 7 bases, the J end lost 9 bases, and 25 bases lay between the germline ends. The V gene's germline CDR1 is SEHNR and CDR2 FQNEAQ (reference sequence). This CDR3 has 16 residues. The full variable domain, its missing parts supplied by reference TRBV7-9 and TRBJ2-1, is DTGVSQNPRHKITKRGQNVTFRCDPISEHNRLYWYRQTLGQGPEFLTYFQNEAQLEKSRLLSDRFSAERPKGSFSTLEIQRTEQGDSAMYLCASTRRGNEPPGEQFFGPGTRLTVL.

The chain is built from TRBV5-6 and TRBJ1-1; no clear D gene. Germline V gene lookup returns CDR1 SGHDT and CDR2 YYEEEE. The CDR3 covers 15 residues. Trimming removed 2 bases at V and 2 bases at J, with 13 bases between. DNA of the CDR3: TGTGCCAGCAGCTTCTTTTCGGTCGATAACACTGAAGCTTTCTTT. It encodes CASSFFSVDNTEAFF. Looking up the rest from reference TRBV5-6 and TRBJ1-1 gives the full variable domain: DAGVTQSPTHLIKTRGQQVTLRCSPKSGHDTVSWYQQALGQGPQFIFQYYEEEERQRGNFPDRFSGHQFPNYSSELNVNALLLGDSALYLCASSFFSVDNTEAFFGQGTRLTVV.

The chain joins TRBV5-6 to TRBJ2-2; TRBD2 matches 9 bases. The CDR3 length is 16 residues. Germline V gene data show CDR1 as SGHDT and CDR2 as YYEEEE. V shed 6 bases, J shed 6 bases, and the junction held 12 bases outside the gene matches. The CDR3 DNA reads as TGTGCCAGCACTCATCGACCAGCGGGAGGATCCGGGGAGCTGTTTTTT. Translation gives CASTHRPAGGSGELFF. Drawing the rest from reference TRBV5-6 and TRBJ2-2, the complete variable domain is DAGVTQSPTHLIKTRGQQVTLRCSPKSGHDTVSWYQQALGQGPQFIFQYYEEEERQRGNFPDRFSGHQFPNYSSELNVNALLLGDSALYLCASTHRPAGGSGELFFGEGSRLTVL.

The chain recombines TRBV5-1 with TRBJ1-1, with a tentative D call TRBD1 (6 bases). The CDR3 has 14 amino acids. V was clipped by 3 bases and J by 1 base, with 10 bases between them. The V gene's germline CDR1 is SGHRS and CDR2 YFSETQ. Written as DNA, the CDR3 is TGCGCCAGCAGCTGGGGGGCAGCGAACACTGAAGCTTTCTTT. It translates to CASSWGAANTEAFF.